At least ten counts were recorded for the clone carrying this T cell receptor beta chain. Its antigen is as yet unknown. Molecular barcoding with unique molecular identifiers was used for the TCRbeta library. Each CDR3 protein gets one entry after TCRdb re-called the PCR reads with MiXCR. The sample has roughly 250,000 distinct CDR3 sequences; under 9.5% are singletons. This entry is derived from a study of T-cell reconstitution after alpha-beta-depleted transplantation in children. Whole-study findings and limits: After transplant, at about two months, alpha-beta T cells were reportedly derived from several hundred expanded graft clones. When one year had passed after transplant, most T-cell counts and diversity came from newly produced T cells.

Trimming at V came to 4 bases and at J to 7 bases, leaving 8 bases not matched to a gene. CDR1 and CDR2 from the germline V gene are SQVTM and ANQGSEA. The CDR3 consists of 13 residues. V usage is TRBV29-1 and J usage is TRBJ1-1, with 8 bases that match TRBD1. The sequenced sample was PBMCs, mostly from graft donor cells, obtained 180 days after TCRalphabeta/CD19-depleted stem cell transplant. This clonotype was obtained from a male patient younger than 18 who had a stem cell transplant for acute lymphoblastic leukemia, so the T cells may come from the graft donor. The CDR3 is CSVVGQGASEAFF. Written as DNA, the CDR3 is TGCAGCGTTGTAGGGCAGGGGGCCAGTGAAGCTTTCTTT.